The clone carrying this T cell receptor beta chain was found many times. Its antigen is unknown. The CDR3 sequence is 13 residues long. Trimming stripped 3 bases from V and 8 bases from J, with 11 bases between. Germline CDR1 and CDR2: LNHDA and SQIVND (reference sequence). RNA transcripts served as the template for amplifying TCR beta CDR3 regions. First-round RT-PCR targeting the TCR CDR3 was performed with the HTBI primer set. TCRdb passed the multiplex PCR reads through MiXCR, listing each CDR3 protein once. There are 550,000 to 650,000 distinct CDR3 sequences in the sample; roughly 13% occur only once, and less than 6% lies in the top ten. This specimen comes from a study of T cells in Graves' hyperthyroidism and ophthalmopathy. Findings and limits, study-wide: The majority of expanded thyroid clonotypes above 0.001 also appeared in blood. Model predictions of ophthalmopathy came a median approximately seven months before onset.

The sequenced material came from blood. The sequence was collected from a woman in her thirties with Graves' hyperthyroidism that later progressed to Graves' ophthalmopathy. The chain joins TRBV19 to TRBJ2-1; D gene ambiguous. The CDR3 DNA sequence: TGTGCCAGTAGTATTAACAGTATGGATGAGCAGTTCTTC. This translates into CASSINSMDEQFF. Filled out from reference TRBV19 and TRBJ2-1, the complete variable domain reads DGGITQSPKYLFRKEGQNVTLSCEQNLNHDAMYWYRQDPGQGLRLIYYSQIVNDFQKGDIAEGYSVSREKKESFPLTVTSAQKNPTAFYLCASSINSMDEQFFGPGTRLTVL.